Below, one T cell receptor (beta chain) is given with its context. Its antigen is unidentified. TCRdb reprocessed the RACE reads via MiXCR and lists one record per CDR3 protein. This repertoire shows about 160,000 distinct CDR3 sequences, around a quarter found once; its top ten account for 2.1%. The record originates from a study of human T cells and chemical hapten exposure. Across the whole study: From small differences in pooled library volume came most of the variation in per-sample TCR yields. Overall study findings and caveats: No alteration of TCRs above 1 in 1000 frequency was seen with DPC sensitization.

As for time point: patch test 3, about 24 weeks after DPC sensitization. The treatment is: therapeutic diphenylcyclopropenone sensitization with weekly scalp DPC. V was cut by 4 bases and J by 0 bases, with 7 bases left in between. CDR3 size: 15 residues. V usage is TRBV12-3 or TRBV12-4 and J usage is TRBJ2-6; the D is unclear. The clonotype originates from a woman under 30 with alopecia areata. Some clones in this sample may be carry-over from other donors' samples. Here the sequenced sample was whole blood, taken in connection with sensitization to the hapten diphenylcyclopropenone (DPC). Here the CDR3 DNA reads TGTGCCAGCAGTTCTACAGTCTCTGGGGCCAACGTCCTGACTTTC. Translated: CASSSTVSGANVLTF.